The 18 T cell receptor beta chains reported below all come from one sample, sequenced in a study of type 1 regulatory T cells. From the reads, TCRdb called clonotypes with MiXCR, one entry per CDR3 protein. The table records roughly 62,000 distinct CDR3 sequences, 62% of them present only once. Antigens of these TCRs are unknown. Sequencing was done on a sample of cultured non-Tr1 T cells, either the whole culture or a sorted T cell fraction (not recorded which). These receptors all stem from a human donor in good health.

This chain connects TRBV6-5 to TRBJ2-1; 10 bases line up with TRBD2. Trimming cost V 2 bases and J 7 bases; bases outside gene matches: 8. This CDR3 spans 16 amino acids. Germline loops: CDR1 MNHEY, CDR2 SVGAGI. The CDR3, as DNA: TGTGCCAGCAGTTACCAAGCGGGAGGGCCCCAGAATGAGCAGTTCTTC. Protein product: CASSYQAGGPQNEQFF.

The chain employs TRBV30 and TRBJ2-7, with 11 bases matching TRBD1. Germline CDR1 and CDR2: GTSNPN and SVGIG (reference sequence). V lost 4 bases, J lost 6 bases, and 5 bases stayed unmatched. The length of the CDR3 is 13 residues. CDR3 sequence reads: CAWNKGQGGEQYF. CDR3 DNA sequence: TGTGCCTGGAACAAGGGACAGGGGGGCGAGCAGTACTTC.

Written as DNA, the CDR3 is TGCAGTGCTCGGAAACCGAACACCGGGGAGCTGTTTTTT. This sequence encodes CSARKPNTGELFF. This chain joins TRBV20-1 and TRBJ2-2, with unresolved D. The length of the CDR3 is 13 residues. Germline CDR1 DFQATT, CDR2 SNEGSKA (reference sequence). Trimming pared 5 bases from V and 0 bases from J, leaving 7 bases between.

CDR3 residues: CASSRGPINYNEQFF. As DNA, the CDR3 is TGTGCCAGCAGCAGGGGACCGATTAATTACAATGAGCAGTTCTTC. The J gene is TRBJ2-1, the V gene TRBV7-9, with D perhaps TRBD1 or TRBD2 (5 bases each). V was cut by 5 bases and J by 4 bases, with 15 bases left in between. There are 15 residues in the CDR3. The germline gives CDR1 SEHNR, CDR2 FQNEAQ (reference sequence).

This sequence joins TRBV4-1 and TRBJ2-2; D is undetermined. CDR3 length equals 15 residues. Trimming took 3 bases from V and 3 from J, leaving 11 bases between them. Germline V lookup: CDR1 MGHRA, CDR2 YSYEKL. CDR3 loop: CASSQIRLDTGELFF. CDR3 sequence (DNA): TGCGCCAGCAGCCAGATTCGACTGGACACCGGGGAGCTGTTTTTT.

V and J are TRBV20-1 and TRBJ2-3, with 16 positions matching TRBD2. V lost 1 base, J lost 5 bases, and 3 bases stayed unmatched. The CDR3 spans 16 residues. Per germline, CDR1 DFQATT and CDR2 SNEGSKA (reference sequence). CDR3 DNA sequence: TGCAGTGCTAGAGTGGGACTAGCGGGAGGGGGAGATACGCAGTATTTT. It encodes CSARVGLAGGGDTQYF.

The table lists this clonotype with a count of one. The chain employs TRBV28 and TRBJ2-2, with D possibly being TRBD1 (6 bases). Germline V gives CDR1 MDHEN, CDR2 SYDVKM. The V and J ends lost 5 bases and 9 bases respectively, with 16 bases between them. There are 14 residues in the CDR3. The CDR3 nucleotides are TGTGCCAGCAGTCCGACGGGACAACACCGGGAGCTGTTTTTT. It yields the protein CASSPTGQHRELFF.

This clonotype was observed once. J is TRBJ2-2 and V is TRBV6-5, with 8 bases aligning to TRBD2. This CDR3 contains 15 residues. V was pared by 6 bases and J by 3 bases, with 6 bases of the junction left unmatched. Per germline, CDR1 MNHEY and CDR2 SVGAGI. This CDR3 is CASRRPGLDTGELFF. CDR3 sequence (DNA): TGTGCCAGCAGACGTCCGGGACTAGACACCGGGGAGCTGTTTTTT.

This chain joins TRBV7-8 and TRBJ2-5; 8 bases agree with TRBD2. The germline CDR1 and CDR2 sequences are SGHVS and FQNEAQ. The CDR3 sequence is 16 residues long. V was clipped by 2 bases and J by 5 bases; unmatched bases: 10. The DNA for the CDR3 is TGTGCCAGCAGCTTATACCGGTACGGGAGGGTGGAGACCCAGTACTTC. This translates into CASSLYRYGRVETQYF.

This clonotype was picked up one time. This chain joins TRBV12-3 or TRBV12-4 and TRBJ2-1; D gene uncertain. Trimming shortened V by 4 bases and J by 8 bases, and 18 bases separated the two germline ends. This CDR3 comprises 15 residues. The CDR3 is CASSSRSVVSYEQFF. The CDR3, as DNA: TGTGCCAGCAGTTCCAGAAGCGTTGTAAGTTATGAGCAGTTCTTC.

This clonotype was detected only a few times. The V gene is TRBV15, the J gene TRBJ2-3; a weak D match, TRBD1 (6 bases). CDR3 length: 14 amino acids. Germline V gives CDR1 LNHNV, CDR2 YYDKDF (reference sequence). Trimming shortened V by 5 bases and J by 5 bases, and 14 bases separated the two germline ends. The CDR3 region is CATSGGTHGDTQYF. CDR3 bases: TGTGCCACCAGCGGGGGCACCCACGGAGATACGCAGTATTTT.

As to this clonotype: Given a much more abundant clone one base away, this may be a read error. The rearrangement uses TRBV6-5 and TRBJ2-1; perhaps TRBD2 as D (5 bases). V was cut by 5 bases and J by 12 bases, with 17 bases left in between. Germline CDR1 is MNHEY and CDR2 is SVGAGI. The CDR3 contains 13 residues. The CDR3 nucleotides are TGTGCCAGCAGTCTACGGGGTAGCAGACGGCAGTTCTTC. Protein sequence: CASSLRGSRRQFF.

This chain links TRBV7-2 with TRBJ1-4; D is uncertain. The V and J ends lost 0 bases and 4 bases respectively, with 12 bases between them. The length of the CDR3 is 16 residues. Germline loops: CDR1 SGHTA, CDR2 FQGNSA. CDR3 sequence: CASSLAPGSGNEKLFF. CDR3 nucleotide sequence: TGTGCCAGCAGCTTAGCTCCTGGGAGTGGTAATGAAAAACTGTTTTTT.

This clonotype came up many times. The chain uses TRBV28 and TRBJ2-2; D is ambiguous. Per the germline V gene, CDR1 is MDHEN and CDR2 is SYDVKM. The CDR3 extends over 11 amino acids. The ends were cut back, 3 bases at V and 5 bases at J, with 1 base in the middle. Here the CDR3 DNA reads TGTGCCAGCAGTTTGACCGGGGAGCTGTTTTTT. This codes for CASSLTGELFF. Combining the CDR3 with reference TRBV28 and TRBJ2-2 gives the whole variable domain DVKVTQSSRYLVKRTGEKVFLECVQDMDHENMFWYRQDPGLGLRLIYFSYDVKMKEKGDIPEGYSVSREKKERFSLILESASTNQTSMYLCASSLTGELFFGEGSRLTVL.

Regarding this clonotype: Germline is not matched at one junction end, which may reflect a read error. CDR3 in DNA: TGTGCCACCAGCTACGGGCTAAACTCCGACGAGCAGTACTTC. Its protein is CATSYGLNSDEQYF. The V and J genes are TRBV15 and TRBJ2-7; no definite D call. The CDR3 is 14 residues long. Germline V lookup: CDR1 LNHNV, CDR2 YYDKDF (reference sequence). Variable domain in full (rest from reference TRBV15 and TRBJ2-7): DAMVIQNPRYQVTQFGKPVTLSCSQTLNHNVMYWYQQKSSQAPKLLFHYYDKDFNNEADTPDNFQSRRPNTSFCFLDIRSPGLGDTAMYLCATSYGLNSDEQYFGPGTRLTVT.

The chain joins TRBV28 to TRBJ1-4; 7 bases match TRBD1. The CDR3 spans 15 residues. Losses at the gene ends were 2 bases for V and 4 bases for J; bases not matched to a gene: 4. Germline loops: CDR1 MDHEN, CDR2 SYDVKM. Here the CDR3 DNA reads TGTGCCAGCAGTTTAAGTGGGACAGTTAATGAAAAACTGTTTTTT. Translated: CASSLSGTVNEKLFF. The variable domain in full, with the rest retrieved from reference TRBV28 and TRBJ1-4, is DVKVTQSSRYLVKRTGEKVFLECVQDMDHENMFWYRQDPGLGLRLIYFSYDVKMKEKGDIPEGYSVSREKKERFSLILESASTNQTSMYLCASSLSGTVNEKLFFGSGTQLSVL.

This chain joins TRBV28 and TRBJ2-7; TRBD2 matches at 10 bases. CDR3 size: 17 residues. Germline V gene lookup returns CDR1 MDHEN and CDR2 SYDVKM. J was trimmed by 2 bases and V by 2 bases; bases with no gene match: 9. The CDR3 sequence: CASSLHGGLAGAYEQYF. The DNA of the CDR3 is TGTGCCAGCAGTTTACACGGTGGTCTAGCGGGAGCCTACGAGCAGTACTTC.

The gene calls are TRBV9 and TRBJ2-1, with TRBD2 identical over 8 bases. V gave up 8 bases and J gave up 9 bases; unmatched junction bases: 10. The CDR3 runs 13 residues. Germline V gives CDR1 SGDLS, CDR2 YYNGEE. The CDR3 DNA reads TGTGCCAGTCCTGAGCGGGAGTCGGGTGAGCAGTTCTTC. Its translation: CASPERESGEQFF.